The rows below give T cell receptor beta chains drawn from one sample of a study of OX40 agonist ivuxolimab in advanced cancers. The method was immunoSEQ multiplex PCR; TCRdb's version includes in-frame clones alone and lacks a portion of them. The sample has tens of thousands of clones, about 90% seen once. Sequenced here: CD4+ or CD8+ T cells sorted from blood, sampled in a trial of the OX40 agonist ivuxolimab. Receptors originate from an adult with an advanced solid tumor such as melanoma, head and neck, liver or kidney cancer. The CDR3 runs from the conserved cysteine through the conserved F or W. D genes are given only for firm matches. Not every row has a clone size; where given, it reads once, few, many or a size class.

D gene: -
clone size: -
V gene: TRBV7-7
J gene: TRBJ2-1
CDR3 DNA: TGTGCTAGCAGCCTAAGCCCTAACAATGAGCAGTTCTTC
CDR3 protein: CASSLSPNNEQFF

D gene: -
clone size: -
V gene: TRBV5-6
J gene: TRBJ2-3
CDR3 DNA: TGTGCCAGCAGCTTGGGTGCGGGCACAGATACGCAGTATTTT
CDR3 protein: CASSLGAGTDTQYF

D gene: -
clone size: -
V gene: TRBV5-1
J gene: TRBJ2-2
CDR3 DNA: TGCGCCAGCAGCTCTGGGGCAGACACCGGGGAGCTGTTTTTT
CDR3 protein: CASSSGADTGELFF

D gene: TRBD1
clone size: -
V gene: TRBV18
J gene: TRBJ2-6
CDR3 DNA: TGTGCCAGCTCATCCTCAAAAGGACAGGGTGAAGGGGCCAACGTCCTGACTTTC
CDR3 protein: CASSSSKGQGEGANVLTF

D gene: -
clone size: -
V gene: TRBV4-1
J gene: TRBJ1-5
CDR3 DNA: TGCGCCAGCAGCCATGAGGGGGTACTGAGCAATCAGCCCCAGCATTTT
CDR3 protein: CASSHEGVLSNQPQHF

D gene: TRBD2
clone size: -
V gene: TRBV5-1
J gene: TRBJ2-2
CDR3 DNA: TGCGCCAGCGGAGGGACTAGCTGGGCCGGGGAGCTGTTTTTT
CDR3 protein: CASGGTSWAGELFF

D gene: -
clone size: -
V gene: TRBV27
J gene: TRBJ2-1
CDR3 DNA: TGTGCCAGCAGCCCGCGGCAGGGGCCTAATGAGCAGTTCTTC
CDR3 protein: CASSPRQGPNEQFF

D gene: TRBD1
clone size: -
V gene: TRBV28
J gene: TRBJ2-7
CDR3 DNA: TGTGCCAGCAGTTTTCAGGGACAGGCCTCCTACGAGCAGTACTTC
CDR3 protein: CASSFQGQASYEQYF

D gene: -
clone size: -
V gene: TRBV4-3
J gene: TRBJ1-2
CDR3 DNA: TGCGCCAGCAGCCAAACTCACCGGGATCAGGGGCGGTATGGCTACACCTTC
CDR3 protein: CASSQTHRDQGRYGYTF

D gene: TRBD2
clone size: -
V gene: TRBV9
J gene: TRBJ2-7
CDR3 DNA: TGTGCCAGCAGCGTAGGGCCGGGGTCTAGCGGGAGCTGGGAGCAGTACTTC
CDR3 protein: CASSVGPGSSGSWEQYF

D gene: -
clone size: -
V gene: TRBV11-2
J gene: TRBJ1-2
CDR3 DNA: TGTGCCAGCAGCTTCGAGGGGTCTGGCTACACCTTC
CDR3 protein: CASSFEGSGYTF

D gene: -
clone size: -
V gene: TRBV5-6
J gene: TRBJ2-7
CDR3 DNA: TGTGCCAGCAGGCCATCATGGGGCCACGAGCAGTACTTC
CDR3 protein: CASRPSWGHEQYF

D gene: TRBD1
clone size: -
V gene: TRBV5-4
J gene: TRBJ1-6
CDR3 DNA: TGTGCCAGCAGCTTGGCTCCCCCGGGACAGAAAAATTCACCCCTCCACTTT
CDR3 protein: CASSLAPPGQKNSPLHF

D gene: TRBD2
clone size: few
V gene: TRBV4-3
J gene: TRBJ2-3
CDR3 DNA: TGCGCCAGCAGCCCCGGGGGGGGGACGGGAGCGGATACGCAGTATTTT
CDR3 protein: CASSPGGGTGADTQYF

D gene: -
clone size: -
V gene: TRBV11-3
J gene: TRBJ2-3
CDR3 DNA: TGTGCCAGCAGCTTAGCCCAGAGCCGGACAGATACGCAGTATTTT
CDR3 protein: CASSLAQSRTDTQYF

D gene: TRBD2
clone size: -
V gene: TRBV6-5
J gene: TRBJ2-7
CDR3 DNA: TGTGCCAGCAGTCAACAAGCGGGAGGCTACGAGCAGTACTTC
CDR3 protein: CASSQQAGGYEQYF

D gene: -
clone size: -
V gene: TRBV20-1
J gene: TRBJ2-7
CDR3 DNA: TGCAGTGCCAACTACGAGCAGTACTTC
CDR3 protein: CSANYEQYF

D gene: -
clone size: -
V gene: TRBV10-3
J gene: TRBJ2-5
CDR3 DNA: TGTGCCATCAGTGATTCGGCTACCACACAAGAGACCCAGTACTTC
CDR3 protein: CAISDSATTQETQYF

D gene: -
clone size: -
V gene: TRBV18
J gene: TRBJ1-4
CDR3 DNA: TGTGCCAGCTCACCGGTTTCGGATCAGATTGGGGTGTTTTTT
CDR3 protein: CASSPVSDQIGVFF

D gene: -
clone size: few
V gene: TRBV5-6
J gene: TRBJ2-3
CDR3 DNA: TGTGCCAGCAGCGACTGGATCACAGATACGCAGTATTTT
CDR3 protein: CASSDWITDTQYF

D gene: TRBD1
clone size: -
V gene: TRBV5-1
J gene: TRBJ1-2
CDR3 DNA: TGCGCCAGCAGCCCCACGACAGGGGGCTACTATGGCTACACCTTC
CDR3 protein: CASSPTTGGYYGYTF

D gene: -
clone size: -
V gene: TRBV27
J gene: TRBJ1-1
CDR3 DNA: TGTGCCAGCAGCCCGGTCCGAGCAGGGAACACTGAAGCTTTCTTT
CDR3 protein: CASSPVRAGNTEAFF

D gene: -
clone size: -
V gene: TRBV19
J gene: TRBJ1-2
CDR3 DNA: TGTGCCAGTAGCAGCGGGACACTACACCTCTATGGCTACACCTTC
CDR3 protein: CASSSGTLHLYGYTF

D gene: -
clone size: -
V gene: TRBV7-2
J gene: TRBJ2-7
CDR3 DNA: TGTGCCAGCAGCTTAGGCTCGTTGGTGCCCTACGAGCAGTACTTC
CDR3 protein: CASSLGSLVPYEQYF

D gene: TRBD2
clone size: -
V gene: TRBV27
J gene: TRBJ2-5
CDR3 DNA: TGTGCCAGCAGTGTATCTAGCGGGAGGACCCAGTACTTC
CDR3 protein: CASSVSSGRTQYF

D gene: -
clone size: -
V gene: TRBV7-9
J gene: TRBJ2-2
CDR3 DNA: TGTGCCAGCAGCTTAGACAACGCGAACACCGGGGAGCTGTTTTTT
CDR3 protein: CASSLDNANTGELFF

D gene: -
clone size: -
V gene: TRBV5-8
J gene: TRBJ1-1
CDR3 DNA: TGTGCCAGCAGCTTGGAAGGCAGGGTTTGGACTGAAGCTTTCTTT
CDR3 protein: CASSLEGRVWTEAFF

D gene: -
clone size: -
V gene: TRBV18
J gene: TRBJ2-7
CDR3 DNA: TGTGCCAGCTCACCACTACAGTTGAGCGAGCAGTACTTC
CDR3 protein: CASSPLQLSEQYF

D gene: TRBD1
clone size: -
V gene: TRBV11-2
J gene: TRBJ2-5
CDR3 DNA: TGTGCCAGCAGCCGAACCCAGGGGGCGCGTCAAGAGACCCAGTACTTC
CDR3 protein: CASSRTQGARQETQYF

D gene: TRBD2
clone size: -
V gene: TRBV11-2
J gene: TRBJ2-7
CDR3 DNA: TGTGCCAGCAGCTTGGGGACTAGCGGCTACGAGCAGTACTTC
CDR3 protein: CASSLGTSGYEQYF

D gene: TRBD1
clone size: -
V gene: TRBV4-3
J gene: TRBJ1-2
CDR3 DNA: TGCGCCAGCAGCCCGGGACAGGGATTCTATGGCTACACCTTC
CDR3 protein: CASSPGQGFYGYTF

D gene: TRBD1
clone size: -
V gene: TRBV10-3
J gene: TRBJ1-2
CDR3 DNA: TGTGCCATCAGTGCCGGACAGGACTATGGCTACACCTTC
CDR3 protein: CAISAGQDYGYTF

D gene: -
clone size: -
V gene: TRBV5-6
J gene: TRBJ1-1
CDR3 DNA: TGTGCCAGCAAGTGGGGCCCGGGCCCTGAAGCTTTCTTT
CDR3 protein: CASKWGPGPEAFF

D gene: -
clone size: -
V gene: TRBV9
J gene: TRBJ1-2
CDR3 DNA: TGTGCCAGCAGCGTCGGTGGGGGCGGCTATGGCTACACCTTC
CDR3 protein: CASSVGGGGYGYTF

D gene: -
clone size: -
V gene: TRBV28
J gene: TRBJ2-7
CDR3 DNA: TGTGCCAGCAACAGGGGAGGGAGCTCCTACGAGCAGTACTTC
CDR3 protein: CASNRGGSSYEQYF

D gene: -
clone size: -
V gene: TRBV28
J gene: TRBJ1-2
CDR3 DNA: TGTGCCAGCAGTGAGACAGGTTATGTGTATGGCTACACCTTC
CDR3 protein: CASSETGYVYGYTF

D gene: TRBD2
clone size: -
V gene: TRBV9
J gene: TRBJ2-1
CDR3 DNA: TGTGCCAGCGGGAGGGGACTAGCGGGGGACAATGAGCAGTTCTTC
CDR3 protein: CASGRGLAGDNEQFF

D gene: TRBD1
clone size: -
V gene: TRBV19
J gene: TRBJ1-2
CDR3 DNA: TGTGCCAGTTTCGACAGGGTAGGAGCTGGCTACACCTTC
CDR3 protein: CASFDRVGAGYTF

D gene: TRBD2
clone size: few
V gene: TRBV27
J gene: TRBJ2-1
CDR3 DNA: TGTGCCAGCAGTTTATTGTCTAGCGGGAGATCGGGGAGTGTCTTC
CDR3 protein: CASSLLSSGRSGSVF

D gene: -
clone size: -
V gene: TRBV2
J gene: TRBJ2-7
CDR3 DNA: TGTGCCAGCATAGGGGTCTCCTACGAGCAGTACTTC
CDR3 protein: CASIGVSYEQYF

D gene: -
clone size: -
V gene: TRBV2
J gene: TRBJ2-3
CDR3 DNA: TGTGCCAGCAGATCCACTTTTGGAGGGTACGGCACAGATACGCAGTATTTT
CDR3 protein: CASRSTFGGYGTDTQYF

D gene: TRBD1
clone size: few
V gene: TRBV5-4
J gene: TRBJ1-2
CDR3 DNA: TGTGCCAGCAGCCCAGAGGACAGGGGCTATGGCTACACCTTC
CDR3 protein: CASSPEDRGYGYTF

D gene: TRBD1
clone size: -
V gene: TRBV19
J gene: TRBJ2-7
CDR3 DNA: TGTGCCAGTAGTTCCGGGACAGGGACGTCGGGTTTATCCGAGCAGTACTTC
CDR3 protein: CASSSGTGTSGLSEQYF

D gene: -
clone size: -
V gene: TRBV28
J gene: TRBJ1-6
CDR3 DNA: TGTGCCAGCAGTTTAAGGCACCGAGGGAATTCACCCCTCCACTTT
CDR3 protein: CASSLRHRGNSPLHF

D gene: TRBD2
clone size: -
V gene: TRBV10-1
J gene: TRBJ2-1
CDR3 DNA: TGCGCCAGCAGTGAGAGGGGCGGGAGGGTCGCTGAGCAGTTCTTC
CDR3 protein: CASSERGGRVAEQFF

D gene: -
clone size: -
V gene: TRBV4-2
J gene: TRBJ2-2
CDR3 DNA: TGTGCCAGCAGCCCAAGCGGGTCGAACACCGGGGAGCTGTTTTTT
CDR3 protein: CASSPSGSNTGELFF

D gene: TRBD1
clone size: -
V gene: TRBV7-2
J gene: TRBJ2-7
CDR3 DNA: TGTGCCAGCAGCTTTTCCGGGACAGCAACCTACGAGCAGTACTTC
CDR3 protein: CASSFSGTATYEQYF

D gene: -
clone size: -
V gene: TRBV25-1
J gene: TRBJ2-5
CDR3 DNA: TGTGCCAGCAGTGACCGGGATCATCGGGAGACCCAGTACTTC
CDR3 protein: CASSDRDHRETQYF

D gene: -
clone size: -
V gene: TRBV18
J gene: TRBJ2-1
CDR3 DNA: TGTGCCAGCTCAGGGAGCGGCAACCACAATGAGCAGTTCTTC
CDR3 protein: CASSGSGNHNEQFF

D gene: -
clone size: -
V gene: TRBV6-6
J gene: TRBJ2-7
CDR3 DNA: TGTGCCAGCGTATTAGGGTCGGGGGAGCAGTACTTC
CDR3 protein: CASVLGSGEQYF

D gene: -
clone size: -
V gene: TRBV19
J gene: TRBJ1-2
CDR3 DNA: TGTGCCAGTACCCTGGGACGGTCGGGCAACTATGGCTACACCTTC
CDR3 protein: CASTLGRSGNYGYTF

D gene: -
clone size: -
V gene: TRBV27
J gene: TRBJ1-6
CDR3 DNA: TGTGCCAGCAGTTTAAGGCGGCAAGATAATTCACCCCTCCACTTT
CDR3 protein: CASSLRRQDNSPLHF

D gene: -
clone size: -
V gene: TRBV18
J gene: TRBJ2-7
CDR3 DNA: TGTGCCAGCTCACGCCCCGACCTCTCCTACGAGCAGTACTTC
CDR3 protein: CASSRPDLSYEQYF

D gene: -
clone size: few
V gene: TRBV6-6
J gene: TRBJ2-1
CDR3 DNA: TGTGCCAGCAGCTCCGACTATGCGGGGTTCTTC
CDR3 protein: CASSSDYAGFF

D gene: -
clone size: -
V gene: TRBV19
J gene: TRBJ1-4
CDR3 DNA: TGTGCCAGTATCGGCAGGGCCCGGGGTGAAAAACTGTTTTTT
CDR3 protein: CASIGRARGEKLFF

D gene: -
clone size: -
V gene: TRBV27
J gene: TRBJ2-3
CDR3 DNA: TGTGCCAGCAGCCTTCAGGACGGATTCACAGATACGCAGTATTTT
CDR3 protein: CASSLQDGFTDTQYF

D gene: TRBD2
clone size: -
V gene: TRBV15
J gene: TRBJ2-1
CDR3 DNA: TGTGCCACCAGCAGAGATCCCAGGCGAATGCTAGCGGCTTTTATTTTCTTC
CDR3 protein: CATSRDPRRMLAAFIFF

D gene: -
clone size: many
V gene: TRBV7-3
J gene: TRBJ1-1
CDR3 DNA: TGTGCCAGCAGCACTAGCGGGGGCAACACTGAAGCTTTCTTT
CDR3 protein: CASSTSGGNTEAFF

D gene: TRBD1
clone size: -
V gene: TRBV19
J gene: TRBJ2-7
CDR3 DNA: TGTGCCAGTAGCACTCCGGGACAGGGCAAGGGGAGGTCCTACGAGCAGTACTTC
CDR3 protein: CASSTPGQGKGRSYEQYF

D gene: TRBD2
clone size: -
V gene: TRBV28
J gene: TRBJ2-7
CDR3 DNA: TGTGCCAGCAGTTCCCTGGTGGGCGGGAGCTCCTACGAGCAGTACTTC
CDR3 protein: CASSSLVGGSSYEQYF